This T cell receptor beta chain was captured by sequencing in a study of radiotherapy plus CTLA-4 blockade in lung cancer. Study-level findings and limits: Radiotherapy plus ipilimumab was followed by expansion in blood of tumor-derived TCR clones.

People whose metastatic non-small-cell lung cancer was chemo-refractory got focal radiation along with CTLA-4 blockade by ipilimumab. CDR1 LNHDA and CDR2 SQIVND come from the germline V gene (reference sequence). CDR3 length: 17 amino acids. With V trimmed by 0 bases and J by 5 bases, 11 bases remained unmatched. Comment on this clone: The target antigen is unknown.

Using immunoSEQ multiplex PCR, the repertoire was profiled, and TCRdb retains in-frame clones only, with some absent. The sample gives about 110,000 clones, 70% to 85% of which show up once; 2.5% to 3.5% is in the top ten. Sequenced material: peripheral blood, taken from a patient treated with radiotherapy plus ipilimumab. This sequence was found in a human donor with non-small cell lung cancer that progressed on radiotherapy plus ipilimumab. Some clones in this sample may be carry-over from other donors' samples. V and J are TRBV19 and TRBJ1-2; 8 bases are shared with TRBD1. The CDR3 DNA reads TGTGCCAGTAGTATAGATCTCGGGACAGGACGGAGATATGGCTACACCTTC. It yields the protein CASSIDLGTGRRYGYTF.